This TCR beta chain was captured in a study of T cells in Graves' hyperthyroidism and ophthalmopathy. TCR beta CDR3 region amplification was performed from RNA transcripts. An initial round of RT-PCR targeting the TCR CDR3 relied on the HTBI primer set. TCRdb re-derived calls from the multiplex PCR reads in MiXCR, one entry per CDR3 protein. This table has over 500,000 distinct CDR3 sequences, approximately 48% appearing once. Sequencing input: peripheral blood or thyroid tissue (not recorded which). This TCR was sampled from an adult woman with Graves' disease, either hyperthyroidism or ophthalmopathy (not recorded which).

CDR3 region: CASSPTGTSYEQYF. DNA of the CDR3: TGCGCCAGCAGCCCTACAGGGACCAGCTACGAGCAGTACTTC. The chain couples TRBV10-1 to TRBJ2-7; possible D gene TRBD1, 6 bases. Germline loops: CDR1 WNHNN, CDR2 SYGVQD (reference sequence). The CDR3 spans 14 residues. Trimming took off 6 bases at V and 3 bases at J, with 15 bases between the two ends.